What follows are 11 T cell receptor beta chains derived from one specimen sequenced in a study of blood T cell repertoires in COVID-19. Repertoires were generated with immunoSEQ multiplex PCR, while TCRdb's copy carries only in-frame clones and drops some. The sample has 400,000 or so clones, roughly nine tenths seen once. The source material was PBMCs or T cells enriched from blood (not recorded which). These receptors were collected from a man between 25 and 39 years old who had recovered from COVID-19.

This CDR3 reads CASSLETGSYEQYF. In nucleotides, the CDR3 is TGTGCCAGCTCACTGGAGACGGGGTCCTACGAGCAGTACTTC. This chain links TRBV18 with TRBJ2-7, with D perhaps matching TRBD2 (5 bases). The V end was cut by 4 bases, the J end by 1 base, with 11 bases between. The CDR3 covers 14 residues. Germline V gene sequence: CDR1 KGHSH, CDR2 LQKENI.

The chain employs TRBV29-1 and TRBJ2-7; the match to TRBD2 covers 14 bases. Germline V gene sequence: CDR1 SQVTM, CDR2 ANQGSEA. V was clipped by 7 bases and J by 3 bases; unmatched bases: 5. This CDR3 is built from 14 residues. This CDR3 reads CSGMGTSGGYEQYF. The DNA for the CDR3 is TGCAGCGGGATGGGGACTAGCGGGGGCTACGAGCAGTACTTC.

For this clone: Other DNA sequences in the same sample also yield this CDR3. This chain links TRBV28 with TRBJ2-1; 11 bases agree with TRBD2. This CDR3 has 16 amino acids. Germline V gene lookup returns CDR1 MDHEN and CDR2 SYDVKM. V lost 8 bases and J lost 3; bases outside the gene matches: 9. The CDR3 region is CASRPSGTSGYNEQFF. The DNA for the CDR3 is TGTGCCAGCCGTCCCAGCGGGACTAGCGGCTACAATGAGCAGTTCTTC.

This clone was found once. V is TRBV28 and J is TRBJ1-6, with D perhaps TRBD1 (5 bases). The CDR3 is 14 amino acids. Trimming pared 10 bases from V and 7 bases from J, leaving 17 bases between. The V gene's germline CDR1 is MDHEN and CDR2 SYDVKM. The CDR3 sequence is CAIRSGRGNSPLHF. In DNA, the CDR3 is TGTGCCATCCGATCTGGGAGGGGAAATTCACCCCTCCACTTT.

This chain joins TRBV2 and TRBJ1-6, with 7 bases matching TRBD1. Trimming took 6 bases from V and 3 from J; bases not matched to a gene: 5. Germline-derived CDR1 and CDR2 are SNHLY and FYNNEI. There are 15 residues in the CDR3. In DNA, the CDR3 is TGTGCCAGCAGGAGAGACAGGGTCTATAATTCACCCCTCCACTTT. Its translation is CASRRDRVYNSPLHF.

The chain recombines TRBV9 with TRBJ2-2; no definite D call. There are 14 residues in the CDR3. The V end lost 3 bases, the J end lost 0 bases, and 6 bases lay between the germline ends. Germline values: CDR1 SGDLS, CDR2 YYNGEE. As DNA, the CDR3 is TGTGCCAGCAGCGCCCATTCGAACACCGGGGAGCTGTTTTTT. Its translation is CASSAHSNTGELFF.

The rearrangement joins TRBV10-2 to TRBJ2-7; D is possibly TRBD2 (5 bases). Germline V gene lookup returns CDR1 WSHSY and CDR2 SAAADI. The ends were cut back, 7 bases at V and 2 bases at J, with 12 bases in the middle. This CDR3 region has 13 residues. CDR3 sequence reads: CASTLAGTYEQYF. The CDR3 DNA follows: TGCGCCAGCACCCTGGCCGGGACCTACGAGCAGTACTTC.

V and J are TRBV27 and TRBJ2-7, with 12 bases matching TRBD2. The trim removed 6 bases at V and 0 bases at J, leaving 12 bases unmatched. This CDR3 region has 18 residues. CDR1 is MNHEY, CDR2 SMNVEV, per germline (reference sequence). CDR3 nucleotides: TGTGCCAGCAGCCCACTAGCGGGAGGATTCAAGAGCTCCTACGAGCAGTACTTC. Its protein product is CASSPLAGGFKSSYEQYF.

The V and J genes are TRBV7-9 and TRBJ2-5, with a tentative D call TRBD1 (6 bases). Germline CDR1 reads SEHNR; CDR2 reads FQNEAQ (reference sequence). The CDR3 length is 15 residues. V was cut by 5 bases and J by 1 base, with 14 bases left in between. The CDR3 nucleotides read TGTGCCAGCAGCCTGTTACAGGGCCTCCAAGAGACCCAGTACTTC. Its translation: CASSLLQGLQETQYF. The entire variable domain, with the rest obtained from reference TRBV7-9 and TRBJ2-5, is as follows: DTGVSQNPRHKITKRGQNVTFRCDPISEHNRLYWYRQTLGQGPEFLTYFQNEAQLEKSRLLSDRFSAERPKGSFSTLEIQRTEQGDSAMYLCASSLLQGLQETQYFGPGTRLLVL.

V usage is TRBV6-1 and J usage is TRBJ1-5; 7 positions agree with TRBD1. The trim removed 2 bases at V and 4 bases at J, leaving 5 bases unmatched. Germline V gene data show CDR1 as MNHNS and CDR2 as SASEGT. This CDR3 is built from 15 residues. In nucleotides, the CDR3 is TGTGCCAGCAGTGAAAGGGACAGACAAAATCAGCCCCAGCATTTT. Translating gives CASSERDRQNQPQHF.

The rearrangement joins TRBV7-3 to TRBJ2-7, with TRBD1 matching 12 bases. The CDR3 is 15 residues long. CDR1 SGHTA and CDR2 FQGTGA come from the germline V gene. The V segment lost 5 bases and the J segment 5 bases; nucleotides outside the gene matches: 7. The CDR3 DNA reads TGTGCCAGCAGCGTGGGACAGGGGGCGTTCCACGAGCAGTACTTC. Its protein product is CASSVGQGAFHEQYF.